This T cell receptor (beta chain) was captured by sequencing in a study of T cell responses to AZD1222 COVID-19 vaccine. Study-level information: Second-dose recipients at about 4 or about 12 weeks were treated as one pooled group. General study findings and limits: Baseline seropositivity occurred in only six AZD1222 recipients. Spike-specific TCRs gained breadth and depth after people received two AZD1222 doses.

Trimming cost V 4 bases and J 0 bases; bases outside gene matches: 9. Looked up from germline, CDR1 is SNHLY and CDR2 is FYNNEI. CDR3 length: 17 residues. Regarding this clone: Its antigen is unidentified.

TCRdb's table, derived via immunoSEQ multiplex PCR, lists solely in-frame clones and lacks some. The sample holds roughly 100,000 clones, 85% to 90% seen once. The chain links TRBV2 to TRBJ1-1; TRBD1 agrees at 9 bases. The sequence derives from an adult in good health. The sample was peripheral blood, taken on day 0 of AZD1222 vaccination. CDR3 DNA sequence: TGTGCCAGCAGTGGAACAGGGGGCTCCCCGATGAACACTGAAGCTTTCTTT. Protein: CASSGTGGSPMNTEAFF.